These 22 T cell receptor beta chains came from one sample sequenced in a study of blood T cell repertoires in COVID-19. The table came from immunoSEQ multiplex PCR; TCRdb's copy has only in-frame clones and leaves some out. The sample lists roughly 260,000 clones; 87% were seen once. Sequenced input: PBMCs or T cells enriched from blood (not recorded which). These receptors were collected from a young woman with acute COVID-19.

This clone was observed a few times. J is TRBJ1-1 and V is TRBV3-1 (or the pseudogene TRBV3-2), with D unresolved. CDR3 length: 15 amino acids. The V gene lost 4 bases and the J gene lost 4 bases, with 16 bases spanning the gap. Germline-derived CDR1 and CDR2 are LGHDT and YNNKEL (reference sequence). CDR3 protein: CASSLYTSGSTEAFF. The CDR3 bases are TGTGCCAGCAGCCTTTATACTTCGGGGAGCACTGAAGCTTTCTTT.

This clone was recorded once. The gene calls are TRBV5-1 and TRBJ2-3, with 14 bases identical to TRBD2. The germline V gene has CDR1 SGHRS and CDR2 YFSETQ. V was clipped by 4 bases and J by 2 bases; unmatched bases: 6. This CDR3 contains 17 residues. The CDR3: CASSAGLAGAYTDTQYF. The CDR3 coding sequence is TGCGCCAGCAGCGCGGGACTAGCGGGGGCTTACACAGATACGCAGTATTTT.

CDR3 in DNA: TGCGCCAGCAGGGGGACAGGGAATAATGAAAAACTGTTTTTT. This gives the protein CASRGTGNNEKLFF. The chain links TRBV10-2 to TRBJ1-4; 9 nucleotides match TRBD1. The V gene end was trimmed by 6 bases and the J gene end by 4 bases; junction bases not matched to a gene: 3. This CDR3 is 14 amino acids long. The germline CDR1 and CDR2 sequences are WSHSY and SAAADI.

The chain employs TRBV2 and TRBJ2-1; 11 bases line up with TRBD2. V lost 6 bases and J lost 2; bases outside the gene matches: 6. Per the germline V gene, CDR1 is SNHLY and CDR2 is FYNNEI. The CDR3 is made up of 16 amino acids. The CDR3: CASRGYSGGAYNEQFF. In DNA form, the CDR3 reads TGTGCCAGCAGGGGATATAGCGGGGGGGCCTACAATGAGCAGTTCTTC.

This clone was detected once. The chain employs TRBV6-5 and TRBJ1-1; a possible D gene is TRBD1 (5 bases). Trimming removed 6 bases from V and 3 bases from J, with 14 bases in between. The CDR3 is 14 residues long. Germline CDR1 reads MNHEY; CDR2 reads SVGAGI. The CDR3 region is CASSRAQGYTEAFF. In DNA, the CDR3 is TGTGCCAGCAGCCGTGCTCAGGGTTACACTGAAGCTTTCTTT.

The chain is built from TRBV4-3 and TRBJ2-7; 11 bases are a match to TRBD1. V was pared by 1 base and J by 4 bases, with 3 bases of the junction left unmatched. The CDR3 sequence is 15 residues long. CDR1 is LGHNA, CDR2 YSLEER, per germline. CDR3 DNA sequence: TGCGCCAGCAGCCAAGGGACAGGGGGCGCGTACGAGCAGTACTTC. Translating it yields CASSQGTGGAYEQYF.

This chain connects TRBV7-8 to TRBJ2-1; 7 bases line up with TRBD2. The CDR3 runs 14 residues. Per germline, CDR1 SGHVS and CDR2 FQNEAQ. Germline trimming cut 3 bases from V and 7 bases from J; bases unmatched to any gene: 6. CDR3 sequence reads: CASSLGGGINEQFF. The CDR3 DNA reads TGTGCCAGCAGCTTGGGCGGGGGAATAAATGAGCAGTTCTTC. The full variable domain, in which reference TRBV7-8 and TRBJ2-1 provide the parts outside the CDR3, is GAGVSQSPRYKVAKRGQDVALRCDPISGHVSLFWYQQALGQGPEFLTYFQNEAQLDKSGLPSDRFFAERPEGSVSTLKIQRTQQEDSAVYLCASSLGGGINEQFFGPGTRLTVL.

CDR3 loop: CASSVTGFLNSPLHF. The CDR3 nucleotides are TGCGCCAGCAGTGTGACAGGATTTTTAAATTCACCCCTCCACTTT. The V call is TRBV10-2, the J call TRBJ1-6; possible D gene TRBD1, 6 bases. The CDR3 has 15 amino acids. Trimming shortened V by 4 bases and J by 7 bases, and 14 bases separated the two germline ends. CDR1 and CDR2 from the germline V gene are WSHSY and SAAADI.

The chain uses TRBV9 and TRBJ1-5; D may be TRBD1 (5 bases). V lost 4 bases and J 2 bases, leaving 13 bases between the germline ends. CDR1 SGDLS and CDR2 YYNGEE come from the germline V gene. This CDR3 is 15 amino acids long. CDR3 bases: TGTGCCAGCAGCAAGGGGTTCTTGGGCAATCAGCCCCAGCATTTT. Translating it yields CASSKGFLGNQPQHF.

The CDR3 nucleotides are TGTGCCACCTCGGTCTCTGGGGCCAACGTCCTGACTTTC. This gives the protein CATSVSGANVLTF. The V and J genes are TRBV19 and TRBJ2-6; D gene unclear. The CDR3 totals 13 residues. V lost 10 bases, J lost 0 bases, and 7 bases lay in between. Germline CDR1 reads LNHDA; CDR2 reads SQIVND (reference sequence).

This chain connects TRBV5-1 to TRBJ2-1; D gene unclear. With 1 base removed from V and 0 bases from J, the gap between germline ends came to 8 bases. The CDR3 has 15 amino acids. The V gene's germline CDR1 is SGHRS and CDR2 YFSETQ. This chain's CDR3 is CASSLFYSSYNEQFF. The CDR3 nucleotides are TGCGCCAGCAGCTTGTTTTACAGCTCCTACAATGAGCAGTTCTTC.

The rearrangement links TRBV19 to TRBJ2-3, with D perhaps matching TRBD2 (6 bases). The CDR3 consists of 13 residues. Trimming took off 5 bases at V and 4 bases at J, with 10 bases between the two ends. CDR1 and CDR2 from the germline V gene are LNHDA and SQIVND (reference sequence). The CDR3 bases are TGTGCCAGTAGTGGGGGGATCTCAGATACGCAGTATTTT. It encodes CASSGGISDTQYF.

This chain joins TRBV18 and TRBJ2-2; 7 bases are a match to TRBD1. This CDR3 is built from 17 residues. Germline V gene sequence: CDR1 KGHSH, CDR2 LQKENI. V shed 6 bases, J shed 2 bases, and the junction held 12 bases outside the gene matches. CDR3 in DNA: TGTGCCAGCTCTCACCTCCTACGGGACAGAAACACCGGGGAGCTGTTTTTT. As protein: CASSHLLRDRNTGELFF.

This clone has more than one count but fewer than ten. This chain connects TRBV2 to TRBJ1-5; unclear D gene. Trimming cost V 3 bases and J 0 bases, with 9 bases left between them. The CDR3 has 15 amino acids. Per the germline V gene, CDR1 is SNHLY and CDR2 is FYNNEI. CDR3 DNA: TGTGCCAGCAGTGATGCGGCGGTTAGCAATCAGCCCCAGCATTTT. Protein: CASSDAAVSNQPQHF.

The rearrangement links TRBV7-9 to TRBJ2-1; 11 bases agree with TRBD2. V lost 3 bases and J lost 3; bases outside the gene matches: 4. The CDR3 sequence is 16 residues long. In germline, CDR1 is SEHNR, CDR2 FQNEAQ (reference sequence). CDR3 in amino acids: CASSFLTSGDYNEQFF. CDR3 nucleotide sequence: TGTGCCAGCAGCTTCCTGACTAGCGGGGACTACAATGAGCAGTTCTTC.

This clone occurred a few times. The chain recombines TRBV19 with TRBJ1-5, with 7 bases matching TRBD1. With 5 bases clipped from V and 2 bases from J, the junction kept 3 bases outside the gene matches. The CDR3 is 14 amino acids. CDR1 is LNHDA, CDR2 SQIVND, per germline (reference sequence). The CDR3 spells CASSVTGGNQPQHF. In DNA form, the CDR3 reads TGTGCCAGTAGTGTCACAGGGGGCAATCAGCCCCAGCATTTT.

The chain has TRBV11-3 and TRBJ1-3, with TRBD1 matching 10 bases. The junction had 2 bases not matched to a gene; V was cut back by 0 bases and J by 0 bases. The CDR3 has 17 amino acids. Germline V CDR1 and CDR2: SGHNT, YENEEA. In DNA, the CDR3 is TGTGCCAGCAGCTTAGATGGGACAGGGGTCTCTGGAAACACCATATATTTT. Translating gives CASSLDGTGVSGNTIYF.

The V gene is TRBV5-4, the J gene TRBJ1-4; no definite D call. V was trimmed by 3 bases and J by 10 bases, leaving 16 bases between them. CDR3 length: 14 residues. CDR1 is SGHNT and CDR2 is YYREEE in the germline V gene (reference sequence). CDR3 in amino acids: CASSSRWTKGKLFF. The CDR3 DNA sequence: TGTGCCAGCAGCTCCCGGTGGACTAAAGGAAAACTGTTTTTT.

V usage is TRBV19 and J usage is TRBJ1-1; D uncertain. V lost 5 bases, J lost 4 bases, and 11 bases lay in between. Germline assignment: CDR1 LNHDA and CDR2 SQIVND (reference sequence). This CDR3 spans 13 amino acids. This chain's CDR3 is CASSLLGSTEAFF. For the CDR3, the DNA is TGTGCCAGTAGTTTACTGGGGAGCACTGAAGCTTTCTTT.

This clone showed up just once. This chain connects TRBV2 to TRBJ2-7; TRBD1 aligns across 8 bases. CDR3 length: 14 residues. V was clipped by 6 bases and J by 1 base; unmatched bases: 5. Germline lookup yields CDR1 SNHLY and CDR2 FYNNEI. The CDR3 sequence is CASSYRGTSYEQYF. CDR3 sequence (DNA): TGTGCCAGCAGCTACAGGGGGACTTCCTACGAGCAGTACTTC. Full variable domain (remainder filled in from reference TRBV2 and TRBJ2-7): EPEVTQTPSHQVTQMGQEVILRCVPISNHLYFYWYRQILGQKVEFLVSFYNNEISEKSEIFDDQFSVERPDGSNFTLKIRSTKLEDSAMYFCASSYRGTSYEQYFGPGTRLTVT.

The genes are TRBV18 and TRBJ1-1; a weak D match, TRBD1 (5 bases). Trimming took off 3 bases at V and 1 base at J, with 15 bases between the two ends. Looked up from germline, CDR1 is KGHSH and CDR2 is LQKENI. This CDR3 is 16 amino acids long. The CDR3 DNA follows: TGTGCCAGCTCACCGTTATTAAGGGGCAGGAACACTGAAGCTTTCTTT. Its protein is CASSPLLRGRNTEAFF. Variable domain in full (rest from reference TRBV18 and TRBJ1-1): NAGVMQNPRHLVRRRGQEARLRCSPMKGHSHVYWYRQLPEEGLKFMVYLQKENIIDESGMPKERFSAEFPKEGPSILRIQQVVRGDSAAYFCASSPLLRGRNTEAFFGQGTRLTVV.

J is TRBJ1-3 and V is TRBV10-1, with a tentative D call TRBD1 (5 bases). Looked up from germline, CDR1 is WNHNN and CDR2 is SYGVQD (reference sequence). The CDR3 has 16 amino acids. The V and J ends lost 0 bases and 0 bases respectively, with 9 bases between them. CDR3: CASSESRGSSGNTIYF. The DNA of the CDR3 is TGCGCCAGCAGTGAGTCTAGGGGAAGCTCTGGAAACACCATATATTTT.